The clone carrying this T cell receptor beta chain was counted between two and nine times. The antigen is not known. This sample was taken from a study of beta chain features in type 1 diabetes. The germline V and J ends were trimmed by 4 bases and 0 bases, with 8 bases remaining between them. Germline V gene data show CDR1 as MDHEN and CDR2 as SYDVKM. The CDR3 spans 14 residues. Every bit of the isolated RNA underwent reverse transcription, so sequencing read expressed TCRB transcripts. The data were produced by immunoSEQ multiplex PCR, yet TCRdb's version contains in-frame clones alone and is incomplete. The sample has 200,000 to 300,000 clones; around 21% are singletons. Averaging about 116 mL, one heparinised blood draw was given by each donor. Based on CD45RO/CCR7/CD25/CD127/CD95/CD27, CD4+ regulatory, stem cell-like memory, naive and central memory cells were sorted. General study points: Type 1 diabetes patients showed a moderate but significant shortening of TCRB CDR3s in all four CD4+ subsets.

This sequence originates from a woman aged 40 to 55 with type 1 diabetes. Sequenced material: naive CD4+ T cells from blood. The genes are TRBV28 and TRBJ2-3; D uncertain. CDR3 in amino acids: CASSSDFSTDTQYF. CDR3 bases: TGTGCCAGCAGTTCTGACTTCAGCACAGATACGCAGTATTTT. The full variable domain, rest sourced from reference TRBV28 and TRBJ2-3, is DVKVTQSSRYLVKRTGEKVFLECVQDMDHENMFWYRQDPGLGLRLIYFSYDVKMKEKGDIPEGYSVSREKKERFSLILESASTNQTSMYLCASSSDFSTDTQYFGPGTRLTVL.